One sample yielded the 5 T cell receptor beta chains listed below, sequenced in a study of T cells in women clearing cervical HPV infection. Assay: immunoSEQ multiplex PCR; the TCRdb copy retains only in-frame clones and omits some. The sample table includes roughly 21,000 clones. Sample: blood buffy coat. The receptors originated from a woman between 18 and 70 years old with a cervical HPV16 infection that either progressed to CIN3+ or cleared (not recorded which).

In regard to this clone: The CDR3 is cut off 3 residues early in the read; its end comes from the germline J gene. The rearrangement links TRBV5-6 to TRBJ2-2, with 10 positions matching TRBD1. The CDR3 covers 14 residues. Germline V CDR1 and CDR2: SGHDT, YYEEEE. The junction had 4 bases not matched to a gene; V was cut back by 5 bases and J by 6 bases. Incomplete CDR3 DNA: TGTGCCAGCAGGTGGACAGGGGGATCCGGGGAG. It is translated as CASRWTGGSGE. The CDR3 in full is CASRWTGGSGELFF.

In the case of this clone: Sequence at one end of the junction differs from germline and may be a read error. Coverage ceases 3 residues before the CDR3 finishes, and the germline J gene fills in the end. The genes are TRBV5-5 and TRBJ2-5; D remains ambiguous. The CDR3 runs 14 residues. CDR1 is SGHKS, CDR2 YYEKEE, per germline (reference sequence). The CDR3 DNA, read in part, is TGTGCCAACAGCTTGCTCCCGTACCAAGAGACC. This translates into CANSLLPYQET. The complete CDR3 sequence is CANSLLPYQETQYF.

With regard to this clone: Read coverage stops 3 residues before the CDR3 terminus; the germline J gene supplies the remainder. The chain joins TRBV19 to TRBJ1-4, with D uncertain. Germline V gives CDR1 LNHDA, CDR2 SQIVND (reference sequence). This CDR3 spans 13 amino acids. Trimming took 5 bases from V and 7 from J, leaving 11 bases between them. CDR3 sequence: CASSVPEREKLFF. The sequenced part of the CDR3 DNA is TGTGCCAGTAGTGTTCCAGAGCGTGAAAAA.

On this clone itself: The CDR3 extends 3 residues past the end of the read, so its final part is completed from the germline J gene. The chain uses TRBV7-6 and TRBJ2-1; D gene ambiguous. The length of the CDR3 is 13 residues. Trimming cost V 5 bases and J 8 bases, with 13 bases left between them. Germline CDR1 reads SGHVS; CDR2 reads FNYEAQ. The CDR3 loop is CASSRSIVDEQFF. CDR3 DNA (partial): TGTGCCAGCAGCCGCTCGATAGTAGATGAG.

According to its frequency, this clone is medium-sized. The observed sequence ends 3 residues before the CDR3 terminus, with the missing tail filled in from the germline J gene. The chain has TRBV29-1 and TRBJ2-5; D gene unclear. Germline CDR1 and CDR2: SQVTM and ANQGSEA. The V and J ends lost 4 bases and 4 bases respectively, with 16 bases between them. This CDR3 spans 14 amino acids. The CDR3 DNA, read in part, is TGCAGCGTTGCCATAGGGTCGCAACGAGAGACC. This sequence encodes CSVAIGSQRET. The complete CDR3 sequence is CSVAIGSQRETQYF.